Each of the 27 T cell receptor beta chains below was sequenced from the same sample in a study of vaccination effects on CD4 cells after COVID-19. Repertoires were generated with immunoSEQ multiplex PCR, while TCRdb's copy carries only in-frame clones and drops some. Altogether 25,000 to 35,000 clones are present, less than 85% being singletons, with the ten largest covering roughly a tenth. Their antigens are not known. Before any sequencing was done, the ViraFEST assay used viral peptide pools to expand antigen-specific CD4+ T cells. Culture proceeded for roughly ten days, and CD4+ T cells were then isolated. The cohort was immunized with two doses of either the BNT162b2 or mRNA-1273 vaccine. Sample: CD4+ T cells from PBMCs cultured with HCoV-NL63 spike peptides, taken after COVID-19 vaccination. Receptors originate from a human donor who received a COVID-19 vaccine.

The chain has TRBV10-3 and TRBJ2-1; the D is unclear. CDR3 length: 17 amino acids. Trimming took off 2 bases at V and 1 base at J, with 15 bases between the two ends. CDR1 is ENHRY and CDR2 is SYGVKD in the germline V gene. This CDR3 is CAISEMVLDLSYNEQFF. The CDR3 DNA is TGTGCCATCAGTGAGATGGTTCTAGACCTATCCTACAATGAGCAGTTCTTC.

V usage is TRBV11-3 and J usage is TRBJ2-3; D tentatively fits TRBD1 or TRBD2 (5 bases each). Per the germline V gene, CDR1 is SGHNT and CDR2 is YENEEA. V was clipped by 4 bases and J by 4 bases, with 12 bases between them. The CDR3 consists of 14 residues. The CDR3 bases are TGTGCCAGCAGCTACGGGGCGGCGGCAGATACGCAGTATTTT. Protein sequence: CASSYGAAADTQYF.

This clone was found a few times. The chain recombines TRBV12-3 or TRBV12-4 with TRBJ2-5; D is unresolved. With 6 bases removed from V and 4 bases from J, the gap between germline ends came to 12 bases. The CDR3 loop spans 13 amino acids. The CDR3 region has the DNA TGTGCCAGCAGCCACCTCATGGGAGAGACCCAGTACTTC. It translates to CASSHLMGETQYF.

The chain carries TRBV20-1 and TRBJ2-7; the match to TRBD2 covers 10 bases. Trimming took 5 bases from V and 0 from J; bases not matched to a gene: 10. Germline lookup yields CDR1 DFQATT and CDR2 SNEGSKA (reference sequence). The CDR3 spans 16 residues. CDR3 sequence reads: CSARALLAGPSYEQYF. The CDR3, as DNA: TGCAGTGCTCGTGCCCTACTAGCGGGACCCTCCTACGAGCAGTACTTC.

The rearrangement links TRBV10-3 to TRBJ2-2; D not certain. The V gene lost 6 bases and the J gene lost 3 bases, with 5 bases spanning the gap. This CDR3 spans 12 amino acids. Germline CDR1 ENHRY, CDR2 SYGVKD. As DNA, the CDR3 is TGTGCCATCAGCGCATACACCGGGGAGCTGTTTTTT. This sequence encodes CAISAYTGELFF.

CDR3 DNA sequence: TGTGCCAGCAGTCGCCAGGATTCACCCCTCCACTTT. Protein: CASSRQDSPLHF. The chain recombines TRBV27 with TRBJ1-6; D gene ambiguous. This CDR3 spans 12 amino acids. Germline CDR1 and CDR2: MNHEY and SMNVEV (reference sequence). V lost 5 bases and J 8 bases, leaving 7 bases between the germline ends.

This rearrangement joins TRBV4-2 to TRBJ2-5; TRBD2 might be the D (7 bases). The V gene lost 3 bases and the J gene lost 4 bases, with 12 bases spanning the gap. CDR3 length: 14 amino acids. Germline V gives CDR1 LGHNA, CDR2 YNFKEQ. This chain's CDR3 is CASSQLGGRETQYF. In DNA, the CDR3 is TGTGCCAGCAGCCAGTTGGGGGGGCGAGAGACCCAGTACTTC.

This clone is a singleton in its sample. The chain links TRBV23-1 to TRBJ2-7; D is unresolved. TRBV23-1 is an ORF, with its function uncertain. CDR3 size: 12 residues. V gave up 2 bases and J gave up 3 bases, with 5 bases separating them. The CDR3 nucleotides read TGCGCCAGCAGTCAACCGGACTACGAGCAGTACTTC. As protein: CASSQPDYEQYF.

The gene calls are TRBV11-3 and TRBJ2-1; TRBD2 aligns across 10 bases. CDR1 and CDR2 from the germline V gene are SGHNT and YENEEA. V lost 5 bases, J lost 1 base, and 2 bases stayed unmatched. The CDR3 is 15 amino acids. This chain's CDR3 is CASSLSGGSYNEQFF. CDR3 sequence (DNA): TGTGCCAGCAGCCTTAGCGGGGGGTCCTACAATGAGCAGTTCTTC.

The chain carries TRBV7-8 and TRBJ2-1; 9 nucleotides agree with TRBD1. V dropped 8 bases and J dropped 10; count of bases not matched to a gene: 12. Germline CDR1 and CDR2: SGHVS and FQNEAQ. This CDR3 contains 14 residues. The CDR3 is CASWVQGATSEQFF. In nucleotides, the CDR3 is TGTGCCAGCTGGGTACAGGGGGCCACAAGCGAGCAGTTCTTC.

The chain couples TRBV3-1 (or the pseudogene TRBV3-2) to TRBJ1-2; D is undetermined. The germline V gene encodes CDR1 LGHDT and CDR2 YNNKEL (reference sequence). This CDR3 is 14 amino acids long. Trimming took off 0 bases at V and 8 bases at J, with 13 bases between the two ends. The DNA of the CDR3 is TGTGCCAGCAGCCAAGATCTTGGTAAGGGCGGCTACACCTTC. It translates to CASSQDLGKGGYTF.

The genes are TRBV11-3 and TRBJ2-5, with 11 positions matching TRBD2. The CDR3 runs to 19 residues. Per germline, CDR1 SGHNT and CDR2 YENEEA. V lost 1 base, J lost 5 bases, and 15 bases stayed unmatched. CDR3 sequence (DNA): TGTGCCAGCAGCTTAGCGGGGTGGGGACTAGCGGAAGCGGGGGAGACCCAGTACTTC. Translated: CASSLAGWGLAEAGETQYF. The full variable domain, completed using reference TRBV11-3 and TRBJ2-5, is EAGVVQSPRYKIIEKKQPVAFWCNPISGHNTLYWYLQNLGQGPELLIRYENEEAVDDSQLPKDRFSAERLKGVDSTLKIQPAELGDSAVYLCASSLAGWGLAEAGETQYFGPGTRLLVL.

The gene calls are TRBV3-1 (or the pseudogene TRBV3-2) and TRBJ1-2; 8 bases fit TRBD1. V dropped 4 bases and J dropped 2; count of bases not matched to a gene: 3. The CDR3 has 14 residues. Looked up from germline, CDR1 is LGHDT and CDR2 is YNNKEL (reference sequence). CDR3: CASSPTGANYGYTF. The CDR3 nucleotides are TGTGCCAGCAGCCCGACAGGGGCCAACTATGGCTACACCTTC.

This clone was detected only a few times. The chain is built from TRBV19 and TRBJ1-5; D ambiguous. CDR3 length: 15 residues. The germline V gene has CDR1 LNHDA and CDR2 SQIVND (reference sequence). Trimming left V 7 bases short and J 3 bases short, with 16 bases between. The CDR3 sequence is CASKTPGRLNQPQHF. CDR3 nucleotide sequence: TGTGCCAGTAAAACACCGGGCAGACTCAATCAGCCCCAGCATTTT.

The gene calls are TRBV6-2 or TRBV6-3 and TRBJ2-3, with 8 bases fitting TRBD1. V lost 5 bases and J lost 5; bases outside the gene matches: 6. The germline V gene has CDR1 MNHEY and CDR2 SVGEGT. This CDR3 region has 14 residues. The CDR3 reads CASSEDRVKDTQYF. CDR3 DNA sequence: TGTGCCAGCAGTGAGGACAGGGTGAAAGATACGCAGTATTTT.

The chain uses TRBV6-5 and TRBJ1-3, with D unclear. This CDR3 comprises 12 residues. Germline V lookup: CDR1 MNHEY, CDR2 SVGAGI. Trimming took off 6 bases at V and 1 base at J, with 4 bases between the two ends. The CDR3 loop is CASRDSGNTIYF. The CDR3 region has the DNA TGTGCCAGCAGGGATTCTGGAAACACCATATATTTT.

The rearrangement links TRBV5-1 to TRBJ1-1, with no clear D. Germline CDR1 and CDR2: SGHRS and YFSETQ. Trimming took 3 bases from V and 3 from J, leaving 15 bases between them. The CDR3 is made up of 15 amino acids. The CDR3 nucleotides read TGCGCCAGCAGCTCAAATAACCTTCGGGACACTGAAGCTTTCTTT. This gives the protein CASSSNNLRDTEAFF.

The V and J genes are TRBV28 and TRBJ1-6; 7 nucleotides align to TRBD1. CDR1 and CDR2 (germline): MDHEN, SYDVKM. The J segment lost 6 bases and the V segment lost 7 bases, leaving 9 bases of the junction unmatched. The CDR3 extends over 15 amino acids. CDR3 sequence (DNA): TGTGCCAGCACTCTCTTAGGACAGGCTAATTCACCCCTCCACTTT. It is translated as CASTLLGQANSPLHF.

The genes are TRBV30 and TRBJ1-3, with D hard to call. Trimming stripped 0 bases from V and 9 bases from J, with 21 bases between. CDR1 is GTSNPN, CDR2 SVGIG, per germline (reference sequence). The CDR3 spans 16 residues. The CDR3 loop is CAWSVSSRTPSSTIYF. CDR3 sequence (DNA): TGTGCCTGGAGTGTTTCGTCCCGGACCCCGAGCAGCACCATATATTTT.

The chain recombines TRBV4-1 with TRBJ1-3; D gene unclear. V dropped 1 base and J dropped 0 bases, with 16 bases sitting between them. Germline CDR1 MGHRA, CDR2 YSYEKL. The CDR3 runs 18 residues. The CDR3 here is CASSQGLGLTRSGNTIYF. For the CDR3, the DNA is TGCGCCAGCAGCCAAGGGTTGGGGTTAACACGCTCTGGAAACACCATATATTTT.

The V gene is TRBV9, the J gene TRBJ2-7, with 8 bases matching TRBD1. The CDR3 contains 16 residues. Germline V gene lookup returns CDR1 SGDLS and CDR2 YYNGEE. The V segment lost 4 bases and the J segment 0 bases; nucleotides outside the gene matches: 9. The CDR3: CASSPLEGQVSYEQYF. In DNA form, the CDR3 reads TGTGCCAGCAGCCCACTGGAGGGACAGGTCTCCTACGAGCAGTACTTC.

V usage is TRBV11-3 and J usage is TRBJ2-3; 8 bases align to TRBD2. V dropped 3 bases and J dropped 5; count of bases not matched to a gene: 13. CDR1 is SGHNT, CDR2 YENEEA, per germline. The CDR3 has 17 residues. In DNA, the CDR3 is TGTGCCAGCAGCTTTGCCTTAGGTAGCGGGGAAGGAGATACGCAGTATTTT. Translation gives CASSFALGSGEGDTQYF.

V and J are TRBV7-9 and TRBJ2-5; 9 bases align to TRBD2. The CDR3 sequence is 15 residues long. The J segment lost 3 bases and the V segment lost 4 bases, leaving 6 bases of the junction unmatched. Looked up from germline, CDR1 is SEHNR and CDR2 is FQNEAQ (reference sequence). The CDR3 spells CASSWRGGREETQYF. The CDR3 DNA reads as TGTGCCAGCAGCTGGCGGGGGGGGCGGGAAGAGACCCAGTACTTC.

The V call is TRBV2, the J call TRBJ2-3, with D unresolved. The germline CDR1 and CDR2 sequences are SNHLY and FYNNEI. CDR3 length equals 12 residues. Trimming pared 2 bases from V and 4 bases from J, leaving 4 bases between. For the CDR3, the DNA is TGTGCCAGCAGTGAAAGCCCAGATACGCAGTATTTT. Protein: CASSESPDTQYF.

The rearrangement uses TRBV6-2 or TRBV6-3 and TRBJ1-1; TRBD1 matches at 7 bases. The CDR3 is made up of 12 amino acids. V shed 5 bases and J 11 bases; nucleotides not matched to a gene: 8. Germline V gene lookup returns CDR1 MNHEY and CDR2 SVGEGT. CDR3 nucleotides: TGTGCCAGCAGTCCACCCGACAGGGTGGCTTTCTTT. Translating it yields CASSPPDRVAFF.

CDR3 residues: CASTYTNSRTSTGGNQPQHF. CDR3 coding DNA: TGTGCCAGCACCTATACCAATTCCCGAACCTCGACAGGGGGGAATCAGCCCCAGCATTTT. The gene calls are TRBV6-6 and TRBJ1-5; 9 positions agree with TRBD1. Looked up from germline, CDR1 is MNHNY and CDR2 is SVGAGI (reference sequence). This CDR3 has 20 amino acids. The junction had 23 bases not matched to a gene; V was cut back by 7 bases and J by 4 bases.

This clone was seen only once. The chain links TRBV5-4 to TRBJ2-1, with 11 bases matching TRBD2. This CDR3 has 15 residues. With V trimmed by 2 bases and J by 9 bases, 7 bases remained unmatched. CDR1 and CDR2 (germline): SGHNT, YYREEE (reference sequence). The CDR3 region has the DNA TGTGCCAGCAGCTTAGACCTAACTAGCGGGAGTGAGCAGTTCTTC. Protein product: CASSLDLTSGSEQFF.